Below, 30 T cell receptor beta chains from the same sample are listed, as sequenced in a study of T cells in Graves' hyperthyroidism and ophthalmopathy. What was amplified from RNA transcripts were TCR beta CDR3 regions. During a first-round RT-PCR of the TCR CDR3, the HTBI primer set was used. Each CDR3 protein gets one entry after TCRdb re-called the multiplex PCR reads with MiXCR. The data show 330,000 or so distinct CDR3 sequences, roughly 20% seen once. The sequenced sample consisted of blood. The source is a man over 45 with Graves' ophthalmopathy.

The gene calls are TRBV5-1 and TRBJ2-3; D perhaps matches TRBD2 (6 bases). Trimming pared 4 bases from V and 3 bases from J, leaving 21 bases between. The CDR3 has 17 amino acids. Germline V gene lookup returns CDR1 SGHRS and CDR2 YFSETQ. For the CDR3, the DNA is TGCGCCAGCAGCAGGGCTCCAATAGCGGTGGGGACAGATACGCAGTATTTT. It yields the protein CASSRAPIAVGTDTQYF.

This clonotype occurred a few times. This chain connects TRBV19 to TRBJ1-1, with D perhaps matching TRBD1 (5 bases). The V end lost 3 bases, the J end lost 4 bases, and 12 bases lay between the germline ends. The CDR3 covers 14 residues. Germline assignment: CDR1 LNHDA and CDR2 SQIVND (reference sequence). The CDR3 loop is CASSMGGAGTEAFF. The CDR3 DNA sequence: TGTGCCAGTAGTATGGGTGGGGCGGGCACTGAAGCTTTCTTT.

Only a few counts were recorded for this clonotype. The J gene is TRBJ1-5, the V gene TRBV2; D remains unclear. Per the germline V gene, CDR1 is SNHLY and CDR2 is FYNNEI. This CDR3 region has 14 residues. Trimming pared 2 bases from V and 5 bases from J, leaving 10 bases between. This chain's CDR3 is CASSESAEDQPQHF. CDR3 coding DNA: TGTGCCAGCAGTGAATCTGCCGAAGATCAGCCCCAGCATTTT.

This clonotype was detected ten times or more. This CDR3 is CASSRRDRNNQPQHF. The CDR3 DNA follows: TGTGCCAGCAGTAGGCGCGACAGAAACAATCAGCCCCAGCATTTT. The chain carries TRBV28 and TRBJ1-5, with D possibly TRBD1 on 5 matching bases. V was cut by 5 bases and J by 3 bases, with 14 bases left in between. Germline CDR1 is MDHEN and CDR2 is SYDVKM. The CDR3 covers 15 residues.

There are many counts of this clonotype. This sequence joins TRBV28 and TRBJ2-7; TRBD2 agrees at 10 bases. The J segment lost 0 bases and the V segment lost 7 bases, leaving 12 bases of the junction unmatched. CDR3 length: 17 amino acids. Per germline, CDR1 MDHEN and CDR2 SYDVKM. The DNA for the CDR3 is TGTGCCAGCACCCAAAGCGGACTAGCGGCGAGCTCCTACGAGCAGTACTTC. This codes for CASTQSGLAASSYEQYF.

J is TRBJ2-7 and V is TRBV29-1; D might be TRBD2 (5 bases). The CDR3 consists of 13 residues. The V end lost 7 bases, the J end lost 3 bases, and 16 bases lay between the germline ends. CDR1 SQVTM and CDR2 ANQGSEA come from the germline V gene. In DNA, the CDR3 is TGCAGCGCCGGAGGCTGGCCTAACTACGAGCAGTACTTC. It is translated as CSAGGWPNYEQYF.

This sequence joins TRBV11-2 and TRBJ2-1; D may be TRBD2 (6 bases). The CDR3 totals 15 residues. In germline, CDR1 is SGHAT, CDR2 FQNNGV. The ends were cut back, 5 bases at V and 4 bases at J, with 15 bases in the middle. The CDR3: CASSQEEEGYNEQFF. CDR3 nucleotide sequence: TGTGCCAGCAGCCAGGAGGAGGAGGGGTACAATGAGCAGTTCTTC.

This sequence joins TRBV6-5 and TRBJ2-2, with TRBD2 matching over 8 bases. The CDR3 consists of 18 residues. The trim removed 0 bases at V and 2 bases at J, leaving 8 bases unmatched. The germline V gene has CDR1 MNHEY and CDR2 SVGAGI. Written as DNA, the CDR3 is TGTGCCAGCAGTTACTCGAGGGGAAGCGGGAGTAACACCGGGGAGCTGTTTTTT. It is translated as CASSYSRGSGSNTGELFF.

This clonotype was seen at least ten times. This chain joins TRBV6-5 and TRBJ1-1, with TRBD1 matching over 7 bases. Trimming removed 2 bases from V and 1 base from J; junction bases left unmatched: 1. The CDR3 extends over 14 amino acids. In germline, CDR1 is MNHEY, CDR2 SVGAGI. The CDR3 reads CASSYRGPNTEAFF. In nucleotides, the CDR3 is TGTGCCAGCAGTTACAGGGGGCCGAACACTGAAGCTTTCTTT.

In this sample, this clonotype turned up a few times. This chain links TRBV3-1 with TRBJ2-3; 7 bases agree with TRBD2. V shed 4 bases and J 2 bases; nucleotides not matched to a gene: 3. CDR1 LGHDT and CDR2 YNNKEL come from the germline V gene (reference sequence). The CDR3 sequence is 14 residues long. This chain's CDR3 is CASSRGTNTDTQYF. DNA of the CDR3: TGTGCCAGCAGCCGAGGGACTAACACAGATACGCAGTATTTT.

This clonotype was counted only a few times. The chain couples TRBV2 to TRBJ2-3; TRBD1 might be the D (7 bases). Trimming stripped 7 bases from V and 2 bases from J, with 25 bases between. Germline assignment: CDR1 SNHLY and CDR2 FYNNEI. The CDR3 runs 18 residues. DNA of the CDR3: TGTGCCAGCAAAAGGCGGGACAGTCTTTCAACAACCACAGATACGCAGTATTTT. Residues: CASKRRDSLSTTTDTQYF.

Ten or more counts support this clonotype. This sequence joins TRBV6-2 or TRBV6-3 and TRBJ2-3; 12 bases are a match to TRBD2. The CDR3 has 20 amino acids. J was trimmed by 1 base and V by 0 bases; bases with no gene match: 11. CDR1 is MNHEY, CDR2 SVGEGT, per germline. The CDR3 DNA sequence: TGTGCCAGCAGTTACTCGGGTTCTAGCGGGAGGGCCGTCGGCACAGATACGCAGTATTTT. Translation: CASSYSGSSGRAVGTDTQYF.

This clonotype was seen at least ten times. The rearrangement joins TRBV27 to TRBJ2-7; 7 nucleotides align to TRBD2. Germline-derived CDR1 and CDR2 are MNHEY and SMNVEV (reference sequence). This CDR3 contains 14 residues. The V and J ends lost 5 bases and 7 bases, in that order; junction bases with no gene match: 11. The CDR3 coding sequence is TGTGCCAGCAGTCTAGGGGCGGGAGTAAATGAGCAGTACTTC. This encodes CASSLGAGVNEQYF.

This clonotype was observed at least ten times. V and J are TRBV3-1 and TRBJ1-5; possibly TRBD1 for D (6 bases). Germline V gene lookup returns CDR1 LGHDT and CDR2 YNNKEL (reference sequence). CDR3 length: 15 amino acids. Deletions cut 1 base from V and 6 bases from J, with 13 bases between. The CDR3 bases are TGTGCCAGCAGCCAAGGAGGGGGAGTTAGTCAGCCCCAGCATTTT. It codes for CASSQGGGVSQPQHF. The variable domain in full, completed from reference TRBV3-1 and TRBJ1-5, reads DTAVSQTPKYLVTQMGNDKSIKCEQNLGHDTMYWYKQDSKKFLKIMFSYNNKELIINETVPNRFSPKSPDKAHLNLHINSLELGDSAVYFCASSQGGGVSQPQHFGDGTRLSIL.

At least ten counts were recorded for this clonotype. V and J are TRBV30 and TRBJ2-1; possible D gene TRBD2, 5 bases. The CDR3 loop spans 15 amino acids. Germline assignment: CDR1 GTSNPN and CDR2 SVGIG (reference sequence). V was shortened by 3 bases and J by 0 bases, with 12 bases between the two germline ends. The CDR3 spells CAWRVLGSSYNEQFF. As DNA, the CDR3 is TGTGCCTGGAGGGTTCTAGGGAGCTCCTACAATGAGCAGTTCTTC.

There are a few counts of this clonotype. The CDR3 sequence is CASSLGTGSYF. CDR3 nucleotide sequence: TGTGCCAGCAGCTTAGGGACAGGGTCGTACTTC. J is TRBJ2-5 and V is TRBV7-8, with 8 nucleotides matching TRBD1. J was trimmed by 13 bases and V by 1 base; bases with no gene match: 2. The CDR3 sequence is 11 residues long. The germline CDR1 and CDR2 sequences are SGHVS and FQNEAQ.

Concerning this clonotype: Possible read error: a much larger clone is one base away. The V and J genes are TRBV20-1 and TRBJ1-5; D is unresolved. The germline V gene has CDR1 DFQATT and CDR2 SNEGSKA (reference sequence). The CDR3 runs 12 residues. The CDR3 loop reads CSAGSPNRPQHF. The CDR3 coding sequence is TGCAGTGCGGGCAGCCCAAATCGGCCCCAGCATTTT.

This clonotype was counted many times. The CDR3 bases are TGTGCCAGCAGCCATCGTTCGGAAAGCAATCAGCCCCAGCATTTT. Amino acid sequence: CASSHRSESNQPQHF. The chain joins TRBV7-3 to TRBJ1-5; D is unresolved. CDR3 size: 15 residues. Trimming left V 5 bases short and J 1 base short, with 12 bases between. Germline CDR1 SGHTA, CDR2 FQGTGA.

In this sample, this clonotype turned up many times. This sequence joins TRBV7-9 and TRBJ2-5; D is undetermined. CDR1 is SEHNR and CDR2 is FQNEAQ in the germline V gene (reference sequence). The CDR3 has 11 residues. V lost 7 bases and J 5 bases, leaving 8 bases between the germline ends. CDR3 in amino acids: CASTDEETQYF. For the CDR3, the DNA is TGTGCCAGCACCGATGAGGAGACCCAGTACTTC.

The sample holds many counts of this clonotype. The rearrangement joins TRBV18 to TRBJ1-2; possibly TRBD1 for D (6 bases). In germline, CDR1 is KGHSH, CDR2 LQKENI. V was shortened by 3 bases and J by 8 bases, with 25 bases between the two germline ends. The CDR3 extends over 17 amino acids. DNA of the CDR3: TGTGCCAGCTCACCTGACGGGGGCGGTGGGTCCGGTGGCGGCTACACCTTC. Translated: CASSPDGGGGSGGGYTF. The variable domain in full, completed from reference TRBV18 and TRBJ1-2, reads NAGVMQNPRHLVRRRGQEARLRCSPMKGHSHVYWYRQLPEEGLKFMVYLQKENIIDESGMPKERFSAEFPKEGPSILRIQQVVRGDSAAYFCASSPDGGGGSGGGYTFGSGTRLTVV.

The gene calls are TRBV5-6 and TRBJ1-2; 8 bases map to TRBD1. Germline V lookup: CDR1 SGHDT, CDR2 YYEEEE. The CDR3 is made up of 17 amino acids. V was pared by 0 bases and J by 4 bases, with 11 bases of the junction left unmatched. CDR3 in DNA: TGTGCCAGCAGCTTGGATGCCAGGGGGCGACCCAGCTATGGCTACACCTTC. As protein: CASSLDARGRPSYGYTF. The full variable domain, its missing parts supplied by reference TRBV5-6 and TRBJ1-2, is DAGVTQSPTHLIKTRGQQVTLRCSPKSGHDTVSWYQQALGQGPQFIFQYYEEEERQRGNFPDRFSGHQFPNYSSELNVNALLLGDSALYLCASSLDARGRPSYGYTFGSGTRLTVV.

This chain uses TRBV7-9 with TRBJ2-5; perhaps TRBD1 as D (7 bases). V shed 5 bases and J shed 5 bases, with 30 bases lying between them. The CDR3 runs 19 residues. The germline CDR1 and CDR2 sequences are SEHNR and FQNEAQ (reference sequence). The CDR3 is CASSPNKKQGRPSWETQYF. In DNA form, the CDR3 reads TGTGCCAGCAGCCCTAACAAAAAACAGGGGAGGCCGTCGTGGGAGACCCAGTACTTC. The full variable domain, its missing parts supplied by reference TRBV7-9 and TRBJ2-5, is DTGVSQNPRHKITKRGQNVTFRCDPISEHNRLYWYRQTLGQGPEFLTYFQNEAQLEKSRLLSDRFSAERPKGSFSTLEIQRTEQGDSAMYLCASSPNKKQGRPSWETQYFGPGTRLLVL.

This clonotype was picked up a small number of times. The rearrangement links TRBV14 to TRBJ2-7; maybe TRBD2 (6 bases). Germline V CDR1 and CDR2: SGHDN, FVKESK. The CDR3 sequence is 16 residues long. V was cut by 3 bases and J by 2 bases, with 17 bases left in between. As DNA, the CDR3 is TGTGCCAGCAGCCAGATGGCTCTGCGGGGAGCCTACGAGCAGTACTTC. Its translation: CASSQMALRGAYEQYF. Drawing the rest from reference TRBV14 and TRBJ2-7, the complete variable domain is EAGVTQFPSHSVIEKGQTVTLRCDPISGHDNLYWYRRVMGKEIKFLLHFVKESKQDESGMPNNRFLAERTGGTYSTLKVQPAELEDSGVYFCASSQMALRGAYEQYFGPGTRLTVT.

Concerning this clonotype itself: A much larger clone sits a single nucleotide away, making a read error possible. The rearrangement joins TRBV28 to TRBJ2-3; 10 bases fit TRBD2. The junction had 7 bases not matched to a gene; V was cut back by 6 bases and J by 4 bases. The CDR3 loop spans 15 amino acids. Germline values: CDR1 MDHEN, CDR2 SYDVKM. The CDR3 sequence: CASSLSGRAADTQYF. The CDR3 nucleotides read TGTGCCAGCAGCCTGAGCGGGAGGGCCGCAGATACGCAGTATTTT.

The chain couples TRBV29-1 to TRBJ2-7; D is perhaps TRBD2 (5 bases). The CDR3 loop spans 11 amino acids. From germline, CDR1 is SQVTM and CDR2 ANQGSEA. V was clipped by 3 bases and J by 3 bases, with 6 bases between them. CDR3 sequence: CSVDGGYEQYF. The CDR3, as DNA: TGCAGCGTTGACGGAGGCTACGAGCAGTACTTC.

There are many counts of this clonotype. The CDR3 region has the DNA TGTGCCAGCAGCTTAGGGACGGCCCGAAATACGCAGTATTTT. It specifies CASSLGTARNTQYF. This rearrangement joins TRBV7-3 to TRBJ2-3; the D gene could be TRBD1 or TRBD2 (5 bases each). CDR1 is SGHTA, CDR2 FQGTGA, per germline. V lost 2 bases to trimming and J lost 7 bases, with 13 bases between them. The CDR3 has 14 residues.

This clonotype came up many times. The CDR3 coding sequence is TGTGCCAGCAGCTTAAACAGACCCTACGAGCAGTACTTC. Protein product: CASSLNRPYEQYF. The genes are TRBV7-6 and TRBJ2-7; D gene ambiguous. The germline gives CDR1 SGHVS, CDR2 FNYEAQ. The CDR3 extends over 13 amino acids. The V end lost 2 bases, the J end lost 2 bases, and 7 bases lay between the germline ends.

This chain connects TRBV20-1 to TRBJ1-2; 9 bases line up with TRBD1. The germline gives CDR1 DFQATT, CDR2 SNEGSKA (reference sequence). CDR3 length: 12 residues. CDR3 sequence reads: CSSTGQGNGYTF. CDR3 DNA: TGCAGCAGCACCGGACAGGGGAATGGCTACACCTTC.

The chain uses TRBV7-9 and TRBJ1-4, with D maybe TRBD1 (5 bases). The germline CDR1 and CDR2 sequences are SEHNR and FQNEAQ (reference sequence). Deletions cut 4 bases from V and 8 bases from J, with 14 bases between. The CDR3 has 14 residues. The CDR3 sequence: CASSSSGHLEKLFF. CDR3 nucleotide sequence: TGTGCCAGCAGCTCATCTGGACACCTCGAAAAACTGTTTTTT.

This clonotype was counted many times. The CDR3 here is CASSRAGTPNTEAFF. The CDR3 DNA sequence: TGTGCCAGCTCACGAGCCGGGACACCGAACACTGAAGCTTTCTTT. The rearrangement uses TRBV18 and TRBJ1-1, with D perhaps matching TRBD1 (6 bases). This CDR3 has 15 amino acids. Germline V lookup: CDR1 KGHSH, CDR2 LQKENI. Between the trimmed V and J ends, which lost 4 bases and 1 base, there was a span of 13 bases.